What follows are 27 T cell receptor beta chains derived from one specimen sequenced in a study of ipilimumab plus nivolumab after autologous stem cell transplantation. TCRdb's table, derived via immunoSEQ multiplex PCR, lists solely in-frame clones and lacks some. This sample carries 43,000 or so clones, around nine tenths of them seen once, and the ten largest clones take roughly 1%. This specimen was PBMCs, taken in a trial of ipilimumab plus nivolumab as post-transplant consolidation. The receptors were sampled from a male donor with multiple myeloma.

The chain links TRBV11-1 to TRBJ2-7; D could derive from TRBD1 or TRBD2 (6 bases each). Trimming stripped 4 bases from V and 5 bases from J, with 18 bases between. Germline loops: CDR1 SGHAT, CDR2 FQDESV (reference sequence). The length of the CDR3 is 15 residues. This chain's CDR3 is CASSSWTGARNEQYF. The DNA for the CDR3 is TGTGCCAGCAGCTCTTGGACGGGGGCCCGGAACGAGCAGTACTTC.

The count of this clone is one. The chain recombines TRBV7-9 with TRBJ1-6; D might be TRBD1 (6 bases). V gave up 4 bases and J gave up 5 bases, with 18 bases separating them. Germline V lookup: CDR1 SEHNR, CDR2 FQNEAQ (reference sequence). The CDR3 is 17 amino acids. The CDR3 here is CASSSPTGQGDNSPLHF. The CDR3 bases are TGTGCCAGCAGCTCACCCACAGGGCAAGGGGATAATTCACCCCTCCACTTT.

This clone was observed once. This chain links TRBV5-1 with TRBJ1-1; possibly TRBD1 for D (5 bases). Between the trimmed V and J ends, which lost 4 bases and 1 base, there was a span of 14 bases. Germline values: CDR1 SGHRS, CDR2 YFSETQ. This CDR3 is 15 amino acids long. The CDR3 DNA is TGCGCCAGCAGCGTCAACAGGCTGGGGAACACTGAAGCTTTCTTT. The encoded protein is CASSVNRLGNTEAFF.

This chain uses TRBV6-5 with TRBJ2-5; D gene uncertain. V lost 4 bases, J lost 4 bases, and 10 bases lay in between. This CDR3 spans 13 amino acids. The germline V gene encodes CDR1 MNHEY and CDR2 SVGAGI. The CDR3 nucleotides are TGTGCCAGCAGTTCCGACACCAGAGAGACCCAGTACTTC. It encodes CASSSDTRETQYF.

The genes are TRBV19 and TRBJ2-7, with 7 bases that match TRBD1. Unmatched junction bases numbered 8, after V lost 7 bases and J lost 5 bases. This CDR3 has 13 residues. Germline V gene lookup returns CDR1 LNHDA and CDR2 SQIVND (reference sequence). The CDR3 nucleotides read TGTGCCAGTAACCCCTCCACAGGGGACGAGCAGTACTTC. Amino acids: CASNPSTGDEQYF.

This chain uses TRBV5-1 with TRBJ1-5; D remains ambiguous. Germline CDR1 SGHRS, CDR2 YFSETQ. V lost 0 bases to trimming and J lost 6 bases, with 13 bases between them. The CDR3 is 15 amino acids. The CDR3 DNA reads TGCGCCAGCAGCTTGGGACAAGATCCATCTCAGCCCCAGCATTTT. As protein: CASSLGQDPSQPQHF.

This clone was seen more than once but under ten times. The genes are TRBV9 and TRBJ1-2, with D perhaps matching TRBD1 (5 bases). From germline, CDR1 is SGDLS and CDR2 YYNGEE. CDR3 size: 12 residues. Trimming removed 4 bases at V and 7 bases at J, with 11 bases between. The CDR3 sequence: CASSLGPLGYTF. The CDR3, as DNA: TGTGCCAGCAGCCTGGGGCCGCTTGGCTACACCTTC. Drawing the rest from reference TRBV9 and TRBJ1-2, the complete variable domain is DSGVTQTPKHLITATGQRVTLRCSPRSGDLSVYWYQQSLDQGLQFLIQYYNGEERAKGNILERFSAQQFPDLHSELNLSSLELGDSALYFCASSLGPLGYTFGSGTRLTVV.

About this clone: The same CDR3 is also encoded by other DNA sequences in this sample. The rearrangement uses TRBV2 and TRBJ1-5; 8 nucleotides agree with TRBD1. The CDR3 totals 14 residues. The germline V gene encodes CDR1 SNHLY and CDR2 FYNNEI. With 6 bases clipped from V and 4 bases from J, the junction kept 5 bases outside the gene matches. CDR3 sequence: CASSGTGGNQPQHF. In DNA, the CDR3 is TGTGCCAGCAGCGGTACAGGGGGGAATCAGCCCCAGCATTTT.

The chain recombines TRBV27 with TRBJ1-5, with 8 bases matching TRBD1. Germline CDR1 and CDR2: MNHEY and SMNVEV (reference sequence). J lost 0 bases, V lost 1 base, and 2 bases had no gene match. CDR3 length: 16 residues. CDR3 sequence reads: CASSLWGQDSNQPQHF. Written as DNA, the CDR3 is TGTGCCAGCAGTTTATGGGGACAGGATAGCAATCAGCCCCAGCATTTT.

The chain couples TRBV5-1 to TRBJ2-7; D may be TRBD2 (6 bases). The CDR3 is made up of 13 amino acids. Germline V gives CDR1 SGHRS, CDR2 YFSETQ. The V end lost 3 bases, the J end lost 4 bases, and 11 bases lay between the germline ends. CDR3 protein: CASSSEGRYEQYF. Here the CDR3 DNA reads TGCGCCAGCAGCTCGGAGGGCCGGTACGAGCAGTACTTC.

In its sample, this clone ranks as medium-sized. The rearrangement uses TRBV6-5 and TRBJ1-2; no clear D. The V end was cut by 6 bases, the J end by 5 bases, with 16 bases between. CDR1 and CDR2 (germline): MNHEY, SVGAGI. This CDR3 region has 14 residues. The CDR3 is CASRISGLPYGYTF. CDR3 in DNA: TGTGCCAGCAGAATCAGCGGGCTACCTTATGGCTACACCTTC.

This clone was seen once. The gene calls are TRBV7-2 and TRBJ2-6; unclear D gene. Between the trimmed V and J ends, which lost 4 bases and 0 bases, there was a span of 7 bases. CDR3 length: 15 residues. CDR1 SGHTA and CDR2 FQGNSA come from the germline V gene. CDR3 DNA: TGTGCCAGCAGCTGGGGAAGCTCTGGGGCCAACGTCCTGACTTTC. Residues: CASSWGSSGANVLTF.

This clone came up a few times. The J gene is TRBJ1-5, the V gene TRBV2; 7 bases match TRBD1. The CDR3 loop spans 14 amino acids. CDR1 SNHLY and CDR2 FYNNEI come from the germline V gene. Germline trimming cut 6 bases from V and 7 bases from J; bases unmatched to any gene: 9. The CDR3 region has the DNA TGTGCCAGCAGACCGGGATCAGGGGGGCAGCCCCAGCATTTT. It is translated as CASRPGSGGQPQHF.

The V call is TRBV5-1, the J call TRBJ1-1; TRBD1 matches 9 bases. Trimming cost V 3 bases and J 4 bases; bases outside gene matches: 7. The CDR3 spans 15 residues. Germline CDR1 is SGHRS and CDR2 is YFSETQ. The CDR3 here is CASSWLGQGSTEAFF. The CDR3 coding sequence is TGCGCCAGCAGCTGGTTGGGACAGGGCTCCACTGAAGCTTTCTTT.

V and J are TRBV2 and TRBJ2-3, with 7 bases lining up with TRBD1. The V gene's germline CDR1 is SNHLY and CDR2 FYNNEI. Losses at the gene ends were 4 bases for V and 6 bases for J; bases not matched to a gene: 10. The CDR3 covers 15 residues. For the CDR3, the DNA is TGTGCCAGCAGTGGGGCCTTCAGGGGGACCGATACGCAGTATTTT. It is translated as CASSGAFRGTDTQYF.

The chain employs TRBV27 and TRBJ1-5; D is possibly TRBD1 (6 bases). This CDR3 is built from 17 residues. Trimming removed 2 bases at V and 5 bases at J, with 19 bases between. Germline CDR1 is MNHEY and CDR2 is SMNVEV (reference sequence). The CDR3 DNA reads TGTGCCAGCAGTTTAACTCCCCCCCCAGGGGATGATCAGCCCCAGCATTTT. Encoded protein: CASSLTPPPGDDQPQHF.

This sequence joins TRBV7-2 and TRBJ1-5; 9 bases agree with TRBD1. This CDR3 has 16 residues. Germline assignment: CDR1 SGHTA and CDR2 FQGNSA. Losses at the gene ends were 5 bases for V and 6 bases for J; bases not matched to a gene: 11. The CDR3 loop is CASSKQTGGGSQPQHF. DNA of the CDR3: TGTGCCAGCAGCAAACAGACAGGGGGTGGCAGTCAGCCCCAGCATTTT.

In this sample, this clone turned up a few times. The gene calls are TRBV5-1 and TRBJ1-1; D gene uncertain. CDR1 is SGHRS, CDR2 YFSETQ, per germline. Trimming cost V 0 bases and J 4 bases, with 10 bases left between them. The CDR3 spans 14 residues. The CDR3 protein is CASSLGVLVTEAFF. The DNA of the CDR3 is TGCGCCAGCAGCTTGGGGGTCCTAGTCACTGAAGCTTTCTTT.

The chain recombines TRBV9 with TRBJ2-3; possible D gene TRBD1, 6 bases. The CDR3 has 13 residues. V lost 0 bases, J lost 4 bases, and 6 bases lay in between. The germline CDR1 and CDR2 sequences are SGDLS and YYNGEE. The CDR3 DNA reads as TGTGCCAGCAGCGTAGAGGGGGCAGATACGCAGTATTTT. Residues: CASSVEGADTQYF. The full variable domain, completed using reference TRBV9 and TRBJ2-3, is DSGVTQTPKHLITATGQRVTLRCSPRSGDLSVYWYQQSLDQGLQFLIQYYNGEERAKGNILERFSAQQFPDLHSELNLSSLELGDSALYFCASSVEGADTQYFGPGTRLTVL.

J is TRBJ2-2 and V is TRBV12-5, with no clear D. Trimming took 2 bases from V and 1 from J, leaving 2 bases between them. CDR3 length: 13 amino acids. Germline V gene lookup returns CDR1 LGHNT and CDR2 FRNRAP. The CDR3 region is CASGLLNTGELFF. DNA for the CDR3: TGTGCTAGTGGTTTGTTGAACACCGGGGAGCTGTTTTTT.

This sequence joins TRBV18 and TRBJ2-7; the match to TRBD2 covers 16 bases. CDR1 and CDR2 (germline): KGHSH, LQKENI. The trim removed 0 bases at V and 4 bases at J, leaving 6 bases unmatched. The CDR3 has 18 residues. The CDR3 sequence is CASSPPGLAGGPVYEQYF. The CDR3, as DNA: TGTGCCAGCTCACCACCGGGACTAGCGGGAGGGCCGGTGTACGAGCAGTACTTC.

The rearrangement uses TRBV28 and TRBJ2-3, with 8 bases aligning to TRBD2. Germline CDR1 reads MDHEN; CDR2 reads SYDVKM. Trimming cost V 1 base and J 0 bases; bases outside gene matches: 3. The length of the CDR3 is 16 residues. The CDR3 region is CASSLSPSGSTDTQYF. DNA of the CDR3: TGTGCCAGCAGTTTATCCCCTAGCGGGAGCACAGATACGCAGTATTTT.

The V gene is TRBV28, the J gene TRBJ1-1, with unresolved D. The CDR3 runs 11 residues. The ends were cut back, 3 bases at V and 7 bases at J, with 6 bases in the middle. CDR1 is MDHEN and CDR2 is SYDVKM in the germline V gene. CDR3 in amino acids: CASSLTYEAFF. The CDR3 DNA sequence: TGTGCCAGCAGTTTGACTTATGAAGCTTTCTTT.

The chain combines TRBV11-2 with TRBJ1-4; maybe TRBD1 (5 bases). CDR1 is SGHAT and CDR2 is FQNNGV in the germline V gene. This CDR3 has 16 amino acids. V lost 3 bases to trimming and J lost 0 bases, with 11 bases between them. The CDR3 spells CASSFDMGATNEKLFF. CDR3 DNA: TGTGCCAGCAGCTTCGATATGGGGGCAACTAATGAAAAACTGTTTTTT.

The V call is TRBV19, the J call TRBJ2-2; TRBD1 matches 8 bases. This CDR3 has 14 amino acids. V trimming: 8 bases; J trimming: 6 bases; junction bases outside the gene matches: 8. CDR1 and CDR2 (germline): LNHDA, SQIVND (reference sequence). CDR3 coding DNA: TGTGCCAGTGGGCGGACAGGGTTGGCCGGGGAGCTGTTTTTT. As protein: CASGRTGLAGELFF.

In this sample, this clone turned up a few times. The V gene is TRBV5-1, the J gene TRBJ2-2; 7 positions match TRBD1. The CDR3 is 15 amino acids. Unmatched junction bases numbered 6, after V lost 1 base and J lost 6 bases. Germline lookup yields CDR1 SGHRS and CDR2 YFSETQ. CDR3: CASSLFDRAPGELFF. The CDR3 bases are TGCGCCAGCAGCTTGTTCGACAGGGCCCCCGGGGAGCTGTTTTTT.

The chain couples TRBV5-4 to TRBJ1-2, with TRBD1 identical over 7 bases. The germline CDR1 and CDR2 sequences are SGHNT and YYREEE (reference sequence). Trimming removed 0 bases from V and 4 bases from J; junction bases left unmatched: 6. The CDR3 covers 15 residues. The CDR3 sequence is CASSLGDRVTYGYTF. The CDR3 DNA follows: TGTGCCAGCAGCTTGGGAGACAGGGTGACCTATGGCTACACCTTC. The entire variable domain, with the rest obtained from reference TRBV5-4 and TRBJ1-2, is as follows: ETGVTQSPTHLIKTRGQQVTLRCSSQSGHNTVSWYQQALGQGPQFIFQYYREEENGRGNFPPRFSGLQFPNYSSELNVNALELDDSALYLCASSLGDRVTYGYTFGSGTRLTVV.